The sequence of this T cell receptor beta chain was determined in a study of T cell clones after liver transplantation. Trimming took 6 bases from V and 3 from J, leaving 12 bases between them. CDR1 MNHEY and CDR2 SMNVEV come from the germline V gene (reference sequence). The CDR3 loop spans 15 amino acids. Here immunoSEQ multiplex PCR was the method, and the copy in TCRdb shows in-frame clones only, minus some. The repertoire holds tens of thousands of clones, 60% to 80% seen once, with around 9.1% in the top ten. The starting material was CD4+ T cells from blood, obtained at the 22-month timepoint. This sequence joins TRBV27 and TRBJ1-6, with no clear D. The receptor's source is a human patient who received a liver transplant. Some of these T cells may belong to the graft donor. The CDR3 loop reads CASRGGPVYNSPLHF. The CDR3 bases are TGTGCCAGCAGGGGAGGACCGGTCTATAATTCACCCCTCCACTTT.